This T cell receptor beta chain originates from a study of identifying expanded T cells in peripheral blood. Study-wide results and limits: Variance in clone template counts between approximately two-week samples significantly increased with total template count across all healthy donors. Differentially abundant clones: around 1.2 between replicates, 16.4 at around 14 days, roughly 18 at four.

TCRdb's table, derived via immunoSEQ multiplex PCR, lists solely in-frame clones and lacks some. The sample includes tens of thousands of clones, 84% seen only once; the top ten take around 19%. Healthy donors had no documented immune events, such as infections, while sampled. Worth noting for this clone: Its antigen is as yet unknown.

This CDR3 comprises 16 residues. Germline assignment: CDR1 SNHLY and CDR2 FYNNEI. The V and J ends lost 2 bases and 5 bases respectively, with 18 bases between them. The specimen was blood. This chain connects TRBV2 to TRBJ2-5; a possible D gene is TRBD2 (7 bases). This TCR came from a person between 18 and 75 years old in good health. The DNA of the CDR3 is TGTGCCAGCAGTGAAAGTAGGGTAGGGGGGGGTGAGACCCAGTACTTC. The encoded protein is CASSESRVGGGETQYF.